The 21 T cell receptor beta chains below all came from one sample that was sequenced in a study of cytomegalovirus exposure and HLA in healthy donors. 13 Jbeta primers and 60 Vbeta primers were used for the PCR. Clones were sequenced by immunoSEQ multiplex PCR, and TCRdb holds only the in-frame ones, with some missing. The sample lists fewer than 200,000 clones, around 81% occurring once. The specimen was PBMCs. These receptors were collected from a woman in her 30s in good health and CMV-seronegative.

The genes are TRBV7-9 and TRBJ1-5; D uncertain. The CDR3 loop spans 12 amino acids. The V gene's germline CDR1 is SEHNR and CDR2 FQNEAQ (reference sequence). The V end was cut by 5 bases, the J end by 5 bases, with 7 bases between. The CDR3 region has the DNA TGTGCCAGCAGCCCCTCCGATCAGCCCCAGCATTTT. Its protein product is CASSPSDQPQHF.

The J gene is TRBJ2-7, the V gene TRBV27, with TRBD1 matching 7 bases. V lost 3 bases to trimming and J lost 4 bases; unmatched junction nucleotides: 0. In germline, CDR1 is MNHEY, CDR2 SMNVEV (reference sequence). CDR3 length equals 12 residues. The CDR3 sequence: CASSLTGYEQYF. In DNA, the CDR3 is TGTGCCAGCAGTTTGACAGGGTACGAGCAGTACTTC.

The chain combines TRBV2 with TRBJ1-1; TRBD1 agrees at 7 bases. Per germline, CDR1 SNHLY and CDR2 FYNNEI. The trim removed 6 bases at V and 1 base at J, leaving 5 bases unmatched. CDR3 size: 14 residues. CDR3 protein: CASRVRQGNTEAFF. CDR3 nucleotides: TGTGCCAGCAGGGTAAGACAGGGGAACACTGAAGCTTTCTTT.

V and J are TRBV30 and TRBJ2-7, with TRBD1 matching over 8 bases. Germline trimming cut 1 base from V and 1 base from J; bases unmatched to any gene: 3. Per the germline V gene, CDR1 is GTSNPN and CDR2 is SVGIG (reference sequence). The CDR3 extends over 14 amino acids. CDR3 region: CAWSAGGESYEQYF. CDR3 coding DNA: TGTGCCTGGAGTGCAGGGGGCGAGTCCTACGAGCAGTACTTC.

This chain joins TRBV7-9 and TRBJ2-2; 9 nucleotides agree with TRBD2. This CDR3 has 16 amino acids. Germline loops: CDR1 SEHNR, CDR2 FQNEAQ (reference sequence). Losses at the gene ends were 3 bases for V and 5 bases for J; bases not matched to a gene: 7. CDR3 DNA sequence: TGTGCCAGCAGCTTCTTAGCGGGAGTGCATACCGGGGAGCTGTTTTTT. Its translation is CASSFLAGVHTGELFF.

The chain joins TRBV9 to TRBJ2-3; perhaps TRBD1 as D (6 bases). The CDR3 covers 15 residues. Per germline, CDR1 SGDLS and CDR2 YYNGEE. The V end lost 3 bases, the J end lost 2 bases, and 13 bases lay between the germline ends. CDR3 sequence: CASSAMGHYTDTQYF. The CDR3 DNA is TGTGCCAGCAGCGCAATGGGACACTACACAGATACGCAGTATTTT.

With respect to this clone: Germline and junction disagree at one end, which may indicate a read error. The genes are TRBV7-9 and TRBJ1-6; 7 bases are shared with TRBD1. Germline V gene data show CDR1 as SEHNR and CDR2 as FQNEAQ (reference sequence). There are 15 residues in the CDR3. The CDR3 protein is CSSSLGDSLNSPLHF. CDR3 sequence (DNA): TGTTCCAGCAGCTTAGGGGACAGTCTGAATTCACCCCTCCACTTT.

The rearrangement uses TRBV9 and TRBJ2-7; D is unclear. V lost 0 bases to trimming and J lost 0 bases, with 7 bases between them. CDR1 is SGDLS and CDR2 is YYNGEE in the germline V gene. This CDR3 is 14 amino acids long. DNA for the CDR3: TGTGCCAGCAGCGTAGGAGGAAACTCCTACGAGCAGTACTTC. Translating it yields CASSVGGNSYEQYF.

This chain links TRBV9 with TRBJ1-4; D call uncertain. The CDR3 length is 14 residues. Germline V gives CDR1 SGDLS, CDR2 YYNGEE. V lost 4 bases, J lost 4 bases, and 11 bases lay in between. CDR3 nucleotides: TGTGCCAGCAGCTCGCCCCAGAATAATGAAAAACTGTTTTTT. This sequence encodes CASSSPQNNEKLFF.

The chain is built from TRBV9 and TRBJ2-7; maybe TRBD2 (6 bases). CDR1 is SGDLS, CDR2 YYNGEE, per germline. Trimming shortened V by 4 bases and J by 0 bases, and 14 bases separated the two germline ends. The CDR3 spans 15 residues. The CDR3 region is CASSPWGDRSYEQYF. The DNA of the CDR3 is TGTGCCAGCAGCCCCTGGGGGGACCGCTCCTACGAGCAGTACTTC.

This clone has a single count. Here the CDR3 reads CASSRPGQSGANVLTF. The CDR3 DNA reads as TGTGCCAGCAGCCGACCGGGACAGTCTGGGGCCAACGTCCTGACTTTC. This chain uses TRBV14 with TRBJ2-6, with TRBD1 identical over 7 bases. The V gene end was trimmed by 4 bases and the J gene end by 1 base; junction bases not matched to a gene: 4. Germline CDR1 is SGHDN and CDR2 is FVKESK. This CDR3 comprises 16 residues.

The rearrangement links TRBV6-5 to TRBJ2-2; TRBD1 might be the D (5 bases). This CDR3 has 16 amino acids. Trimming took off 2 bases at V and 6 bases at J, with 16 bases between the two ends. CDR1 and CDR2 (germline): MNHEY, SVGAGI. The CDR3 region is CASSYSDSSAAGELFF. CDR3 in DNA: TGTGCCAGCAGTTACAGTGACAGCTCCGCCGCCGGGGAGCTGTTTTTT.

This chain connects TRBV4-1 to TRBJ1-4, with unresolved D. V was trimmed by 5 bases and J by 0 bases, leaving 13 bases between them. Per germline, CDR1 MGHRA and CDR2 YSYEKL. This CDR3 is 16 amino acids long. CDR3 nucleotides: TGCGCCAGCAGCTACAAGGGCGGGGCAACTAATGAAAAACTGTTTTTT. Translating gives CASSYKGGATNEKLFF.

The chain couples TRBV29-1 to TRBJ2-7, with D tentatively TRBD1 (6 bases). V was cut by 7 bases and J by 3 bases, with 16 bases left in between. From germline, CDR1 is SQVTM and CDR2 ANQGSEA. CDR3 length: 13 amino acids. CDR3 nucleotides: TGCAGCGCCCTCGGGACATCGTACTACGAGCAGTACTTC. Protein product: CSALGTSYYEQYF.

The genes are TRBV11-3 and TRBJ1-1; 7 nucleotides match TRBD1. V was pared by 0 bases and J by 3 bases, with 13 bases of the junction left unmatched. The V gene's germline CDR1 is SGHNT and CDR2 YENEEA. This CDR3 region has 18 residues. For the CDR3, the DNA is TGTGCCAGCAGCTTAGATCGATCGAAGGGGGCGCGTGACACTGAAGCTTTCTTT. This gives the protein CASSLDRSKGARDTEAFF.

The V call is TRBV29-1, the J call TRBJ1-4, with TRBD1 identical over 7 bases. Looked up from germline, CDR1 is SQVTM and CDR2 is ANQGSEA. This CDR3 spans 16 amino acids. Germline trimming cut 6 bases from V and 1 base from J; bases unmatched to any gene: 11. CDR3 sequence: CSVLAGGYLTNEKLFF. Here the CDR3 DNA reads TGCAGCGTCCTGGCAGGGGGTTATCTAACTAATGAAAAACTGTTTTTT.

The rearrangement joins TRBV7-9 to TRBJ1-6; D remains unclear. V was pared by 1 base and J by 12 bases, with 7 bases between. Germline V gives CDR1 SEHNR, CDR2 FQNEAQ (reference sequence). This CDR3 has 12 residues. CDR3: CASSLEIGPLHF. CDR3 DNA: TGTGCCAGCAGCTTAGAGATCGGACCCCTCCACTTT.

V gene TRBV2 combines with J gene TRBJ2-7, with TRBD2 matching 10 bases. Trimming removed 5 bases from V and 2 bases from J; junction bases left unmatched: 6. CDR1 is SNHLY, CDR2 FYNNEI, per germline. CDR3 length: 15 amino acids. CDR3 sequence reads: CASSSTSGPTYEQYF. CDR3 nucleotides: TGTGCCAGCAGTTCGACTAGCGGGCCTACCTACGAGCAGTACTTC.

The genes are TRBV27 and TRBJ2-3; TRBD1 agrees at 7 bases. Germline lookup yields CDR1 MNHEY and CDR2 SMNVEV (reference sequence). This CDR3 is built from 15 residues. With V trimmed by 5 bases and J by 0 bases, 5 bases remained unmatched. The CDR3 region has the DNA TGTGCCAGCAGTGATCCGGGACAGAGCACAGATACGCAGTATTTT. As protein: CASSDPGQSTDTQYF.

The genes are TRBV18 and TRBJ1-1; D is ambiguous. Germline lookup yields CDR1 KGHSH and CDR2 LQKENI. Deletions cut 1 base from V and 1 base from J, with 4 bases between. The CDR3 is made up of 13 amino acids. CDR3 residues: CASSPRENTEAFF. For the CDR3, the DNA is TGTGCCAGCTCACCACGAGAGAACACTGAAGCTTTCTTT.

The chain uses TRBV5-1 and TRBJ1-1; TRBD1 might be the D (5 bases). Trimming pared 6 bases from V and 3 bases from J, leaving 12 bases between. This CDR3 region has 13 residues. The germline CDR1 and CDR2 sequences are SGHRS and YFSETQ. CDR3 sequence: CASTQMTDTEAFF. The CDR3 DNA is TGCGCCAGCACCCAGATGACAGACACTGAAGCTTTCTTT.